These 7 T cell receptor beta chains were sequenced from one sample in a study of Graves' ophthalmopathy and Graves' hyperthyroidism. For repertoire sequencing, the TCR beta CDR3 regions were amplified from RNA transcripts. In the first round, RT-PCR was carried out with HTBI primers, and a multiplex PCR formed the second round. From the multiplex PCR reads, TCRdb called clonotypes with MiXCR, one entry per CDR3 protein. The table has over a million distinct CDR3 sequences, about 38% seen once. Sample: peripheral blood or thyroid tissue (not recorded which). All receptors come from an adult man with Graves' hyperthyroidism.

There are many counts of this clonotype. The rearrangement uses TRBV7-9 and TRBJ2-7, with D unclear. CDR1 SEHNR and CDR2 FQNEAQ come from the germline V gene (reference sequence). CDR3 length equals 12 residues. The germline V and J ends were trimmed by 5 bases and 3 bases, with 8 bases remaining between them. The CDR3 DNA is TGTGCCAGCAGCATCGGTGTCTACGAGCAGTACTTC. It translates to CASSIGVYEQYF.

The CDR3 is CATSRGRGFGNTGELFF. The CDR3 nucleotides read TGTGCCACCAGCAGAGGAAGGGGCTTCGGGAACACCGGGGAGCTGTTTTTT. The V gene is TRBV15, the J gene TRBJ2-2, with TRBD1 as a possible D gene (5 bases). Trimming removed 1 base from V and 1 base from J, with 13 bases in between. Germline values: CDR1 LNHNV, CDR2 YYDKDF (reference sequence). CDR3 length: 17 amino acids.

The genes are TRBV19 and TRBJ1-1, with 8 bases lining up with TRBD1. The CDR3 extends over 14 amino acids. Germline V gene data show CDR1 as LNHDA and CDR2 as SQIVND (reference sequence). The ends lost 6 bases at V and 0 bases at J; junction bases unmatched: 3. In DNA form, the CDR3 reads TGTGCCAGTAGAAGGACAGGGCTGAACACTGAAGCTTTCTTT. Translating gives CASRRTGLNTEAFF.

As for this clonotype: This may arise from a read error, as a much more abundant clone is one base away. The chain uses TRBV2 and TRBJ2-7; D might be TRBD2 (7 bases). The V end lost 5 bases, the J end lost 6 bases, and 17 bases lay between the germline ends. The CDR3 is made up of 14 amino acids. The germline V gene has CDR1 SNHLY and CDR2 FYNNEI. DNA of the CDR3: TGTGCCAGCAGTTTCGAGAGGGGGGGCTGCGAGCAGTACTTC. Its translation is CASSFERGGCEQYF.

For this clonotype: A read error may account for a junction end that differs from germline. The V and J genes are TRBV29-1 and TRBJ2-2, with a weak D call TRBD2 (5 bases). The germline gives CDR1 SQVTM, CDR2 ANQGSEA. The CDR3 totals 13 residues. CDR3 amino acids: CSVASSNTGELSW. The CDR3 region has the DNA TGCAGCGTTGCATCCAGTAACACCGGGGAGCTGTCTTGG.

This clonotype was picked up many times. The rearrangement joins TRBV9 to TRBJ1-6; TRBD1 agrees at 8 bases. There are 13 residues in the CDR3. Germline values: CDR1 SGDLS, CDR2 YYNGEE. Trimming took 3 bases from V and 9 from J; bases not matched to a gene: 2. The CDR3 protein is CASSGTGGSPLHF. The CDR3 bases are TGTGCCAGCAGCGGAACAGGGGGTTCACCCCTCCACTTT.

Details on this clonotype: It may be a read error: a sequence one base away is much more abundant. This sequence joins TRBV12-3 or TRBV12-4 and TRBJ1-3, with D unclear. The CDR3 consists of 15 residues. The CDR3 is CASDSNTGSGNTISF. Written as DNA, the CDR3 is TGTGCCAGCGACTCCAACACCGGCTCTGGAAACACCATATCTTTT.